These 5 T cell receptor beta chains came from one sample sequenced in a study of blood T cell repertoires in COVID-19. Data came from immunoSEQ multiplex PCR; TCRdb stores just in-frame clones and leaves some out. The table has 210,000 or so clones, roughly four fifths seen once; the top ten hold approximately 5%. The sequencing sample was made of PBMCs or T cells enriched from blood (not recorded which). These receptors were taken from a woman in her forties or fifties who had been exposed to COVID-19.

The J gene is TRBJ2-1, the V gene TRBV7-2; 11 bases are shared with TRBD2. The CDR3 length is 18 residues. V trimming: 1 base; J trimming: 9 bases; junction bases outside the gene matches: 14. Looked up from germline, CDR1 is SGHTA and CDR2 is FQGNSA. CDR3 residues: CASSLGSGGAPAFGEQFF. The CDR3 nucleotides read TGTGCCAGCAGCTTAGGTAGCGGGGGGGCGCCCGCCTTTGGTGAGCAGTTCTTC.

The chain recombines TRBV25-1 with TRBJ2-7; D unresolved. CDR1 is MGHDK and CDR2 is SYGVNS in the germline V gene. There are 11 residues in the CDR3. V lost 4 bases to trimming and J lost 3 bases, with 4 bases between them. The chain's CDR3 is CASSVYYEQYF. In DNA form, the CDR3 reads TGTGCCAGCAGTGTTTACTACGAGCAGTACTTC.

This clone appeared once. The chain is built from TRBV29-1 and TRBJ1-4; D is unclear. CDR1 SQVTM and CDR2 ANQGSEA come from the germline V gene. CDR3 size: 10 residues. The germline V and J ends were trimmed by 7 bases and 3 bases, with 3 bases remaining between them. For the CDR3, the DNA is TGCAGCGCCGCTAATGAAAAACTGTTTTTT. The encoded protein is CSAANEKLFF.

The V gene is TRBV7-9, the J gene TRBJ2-7; 8 positions agree with TRBD1. The CDR3 contains 15 residues. Germline V gene data show CDR1 as SEHNR and CDR2 as FQNEAQ (reference sequence). V was clipped by 3 bases and J by 1 base; unmatched bases: 5. CDR3 DNA: TGTGCCAGCAGCTTCGGACAGGGAGGATCCTACGAGCAGTACTTC. Translated: CASSFGQGGSYEQYF.

The CDR3 loop reads CAISDRENTEAFF. DNA for the CDR3: TGTGCCATCAGTGATCGGGAGAACACTGAAGCTTTCTTT. The chain carries TRBV10-3 and TRBJ1-1; no definite D call. The CDR3 contains 13 residues. V was pared by 3 bases and J by 1 base, with 6 bases between. Per germline, CDR1 ENHRY and CDR2 SYGVKD.